The 6 T cell receptor beta chains in this list originate from one sample, sequenced in a study of blood T cell repertoires in COVID-19. The protocol was immunoSEQ multiplex PCR, while the TCRdb copy is restricted to in-frame clones and leaves out a portion. The repertoire includes 20,000 to 25,000 clones, 83% of them detected once, and roughly 50% sits in the top ten. Source material: peripheral blood. These receptors were obtained from a man aged 65-85 years with acute or convalescent COVID-19.

V usage is TRBV7-3 and J usage is TRBJ2-1, with D possibly TRBD2 on 5 matching bases. This CDR3 comprises 13 residues. The V and J ends lost 3 bases and 4 bases respectively, with 7 bases between them. Germline CDR1 is SGHTA and CDR2 is FQGTGA. CDR3 region: CASSFRRYNEQFF. CDR3 coding DNA: TGTGCCAGCAGCTTTCGGAGGTACAATGAGCAGTTCTTC.

The V and J genes are TRBV9 and TRBJ2-2, with D perhaps TRBD1 (6 bases). Germline loops: CDR1 SGDLS, CDR2 YYNGEE. The CDR3 is 16 residues long. V dropped 2 bases and J dropped 2 bases, with 13 bases sitting between them. CDR3 coding DNA: TGTGCCAGCAGCGTCCGGGACACCGCAAACACCGGGGAGCTGTTTTTT. Residues: CASSVRDTANTGELFF.

This clone is classed as medium-sized. V gene TRBV6-2 or TRBV6-3 combines with J gene TRBJ1-2; TRBD1 might be the D (6 bases). With 5 bases removed from V and 5 bases from J, the gap between germline ends came to 15 bases. This CDR3 is 14 amino acids long. CDR1 is MNHEY, CDR2 SVGEGT, per germline. In DNA form, the CDR3 reads TGTGCCAGCAGTGGACAGCGGACTCCGTATGGCTACACCTTC. Residues: CASSGQRTPYGYTF.

This clone was seen once. This sequence joins TRBV5-1 and TRBJ2-7, with D possibly being TRBD1 (8 bases). V was pared by 0 bases and J by 5 bases, with 15 bases between. The germline V gene has CDR1 SGHRS and CDR2 YFSETQ. This CDR3 spans 15 amino acids. This CDR3 reads CASSLGTGRGDEQYF. CDR3 bases: TGCGCCAGCAGCTTGGGGACAGGGAGGGGTGACGAGCAGTACTTC.

J is TRBJ2-7 and V is TRBV7-2; 7 bases line up with TRBD2. Germline lookup yields CDR1 SGHTA and CDR2 FQGNSA. The CDR3 contains 12 residues. V was clipped by 5 bases and J by 6 bases; unmatched bases: 4. In DNA form, the CDR3 reads TGTGCCAGCAGCACCAGGGAGGGCGAGCAGTACTTC. Translation: CASSTREGEQYF.

The chain employs TRBV6-6 and TRBJ1-5; D not certain. CDR3 length equals 15 residues. Germline values: CDR1 MNHNY, CDR2 SVGAGI (reference sequence). V lost 6 bases and J 0 bases, leaving 12 bases between the germline ends. The CDR3 region has the DNA TGTGCCAGCAGCGAATACAGAGATAGCAATCAGCCCCAGCATTTT. It is translated as CASSEYRDSNQPQHF.